This T cell receptor (beta chain) was sequenced for a study of cytomegalovirus exposure and HLA in healthy donors. General study results and limits: Listed as cytomegalovirus-associated were about 160 TCR beta chains. The study dropped some indistinguishable V segments, TRBV6-2 and TRBV6-3 among them.

The PCR employed 60 Vbeta primers together with 13 Jbeta primers. Sequencing used immunoSEQ multiplex PCR; TCRdb keeps in-frame clones, though not all of them. The sample holds 150,000 to 200,000 clones, roughly four fifths seen once. The CDR3 loop spans 15 amino acids. Between the trimmed V and J ends, which lost 1 base and 5 bases, there was a span of 11 bases. Germline values: CDR1 MGHRA, CDR2 YSYEKL. This clone was counted between two and nine times. No antigen is known for it. V is TRBV4-1 and J is TRBJ2-2; D perhaps matches TRBD1 (6 bases). The sequence was obtained from a woman aged 18-35 years in good health and CMV-seronegative. The specimen was PBMCs. In DNA, the CDR3 is TGCGCCAGCAGCCAAGGGCAGGGGCCGACCGGGGAGCTGTTTTTT. Its translation is CASSQGQGPTGELFF.